The rows below give T cell receptor beta chains drawn from one sample of a study of response to subunit inactivated influenza vaccine. MiXCR, run by TCRdb on the RT-PCR reads, gives a single entry per CDR3 protein. The sample includes a few hundred thousand distinct CDR3 sequences, 13% to 15% of them seen just once. The sample consisted of PBMCs from blood, taken less than 13 days after vaccination. The receptor set was obtained from a man aged 50-60 years who received an inactivated influenza vaccine. Each CDR3 is given with its conserved first and last residue. D genes are given only for firm matches. Some rows mark clone size as missing; the rest say once, few, many or name a class of expanded clone.

V,D,size,J,DNA,CDR3
TRBV29-1,NA,many,TRBJ2-5,TGCAGCGTCAGACTAGATCGGGAGACCCAGTACTTC,CSVRLDRETQYF
TRBV9,NA,few,TRBJ2-5,TGTGCCAGCAGCGTTGGAGGACAGCAAATGGCACAAGAGACCCAGTACTTC,CASSVGGQQMAQETQYF
TRBV28,TRBD1,NA,TRBJ1-6,TGTGCCAGCAGTTTAGTCAGGGGGAATTCACCCCTCCACTTT,CASSLVRGNSPLHF
TRBV12-3/TRBV12-4,NA,many,TRBJ1-3,TGTGCCAGCAGTTTTACGCAGGGAATTGGAAACACCATATATTTT,CASSFTQGIGNTIYF
TRBV20-1,NA,few,TRBJ2-5,TGCAGTGCTGACAGTAAACAAGAGACCCAGTACTTC,CSADSKQETQYF
TRBV10-3,TRBD1,few,TRBJ2-1,TGTGCCATCAGTGAGACCAGTCTTCCCAAAGGAGGCCGACAGGGGGTGGTCGATGAGCAGTTCTTC,CAISETSLPKGGRQGVVDEQFF
TRBV6-1,NA,few,TRBJ1-1,TGTGCCAGCAGTGATCTCTGGGGGCACACTGAAGCTTTCTTT,CASSDLWGHTEAFF
TRBV29-1,NA,few,TRBJ2-5,TGCAGCGTCGGGGGCTGGGCGGAGACCCAGTACTTC,CSVGGWAETQYF
TRBV30,NA,NA,TRBJ2-1,TGTGCCTGGAGTGTATTGGGATATGAGCAGTTCTTC,CAWSVLGYEQFF
TRBV25-1,NA,few,TRBJ1-4,TGTGCCAGCAGGCCCTGGGGAACTAATGAAAAACTGTTTTTT,CASRPWGTNEKLFF
TRBV27,TRBD1,few,TRBJ2-3,TGTGCCAGCAGTCCCGGGGACAGGGCTGGAGATACGCAGTATTTT,CASSPGDRAGDTQYF
TRBV29-1,TRBD2,many,TRBJ2-2,TGCAGCGCTTCCGGGACTAGCGGGAGAGGCGCCGGGGAGCTGTTTTTT,CSASGTSGRGAGELFF
TRBV9,NA,NA,TRBJ2-3,TGTGCCAGCAGCGTAGGATCTTTAGAGGGTACGCAGTATTTT,CASSVGSLEGTQYF
TRBV4-2,NA,few,TRBJ2-7,TGTGCCAGCAGCCAAATTCACCGGGGTGTCGGAGAGCAGTACTTC,CASSQIHRGVGEQYF
TRBV5-5,NA,few,TRBJ2-2,TGTGCCAGCAGCCACCGGACAGCGAACACCGGGGAGCTGTTTTTT,CASSHRTANTGELFF
TRBV12-3/TRBV12-4,NA,NA,TRBJ2-1,TGTGCCACCCAGGGGACCTCCTACAATGAGCAGTTCTTC,CATQGTSYNEQFF
TRBV29-1,TRBD2,NA,TRBJ2-3,TGCAGCGTTGAAGTTAGCGGGGGGGATACGCAGTATTTT,CSVEVSGGDTQYF
TRBV12-3/TRBV12-4,NA,many,TRBJ2-2,TGTGCCAGCAGTCCCGGGGTCACCGGGGAGCTGTTTTTT,CASSPGVTGELFF
TRBV11-1,NA,few,TRBJ2-1,TGTGCCAGCAGCTCCCCCCCCGAGCAGTTCTTC,CASSSPPEQFF
TRBV11-2,NA,NA,TRBJ1-2,TGTGCCAGCAGGATGGGGGGTATAGGCTATGGCTACACCTTC,CASRMGGIGYGYTF
TRBV18,NA,NA,TRBJ2-3,TGTGCCAGCTCACGCGTCCCTGGGACATATAGCACAGATACGCAGTATTTT,CASSRVPGTYSTDTQYF
TRBV6-5,TRBD1,NA,TRBJ1-2,TGTGCCAGCAGTTACTGGCCCAGGGGGCACGGCTACACCTTC,CASSYWPRGHGYTF
TRBV7-9,NA,many,TRBJ2-1,TGTGCCAGCAGCTTATTCTACGGGGGCCGTCGTGTCGATGAGCAGTTCTTC,CASSLFYGGRRVDEQFF
TRBV12-3/TRBV12-4,NA,few,TRBJ2-2,TGTGCCAGCAGGCGTGTTGAGGCCGGGGAGCTGTTTTTT,CASRRVEAGELFF
TRBV10-3,TRBD1,few,TRBJ2-3,TGTGCCATCCGTATGACAGGGGGCACAGATACGCAGTATTTT,CAIRMTGGTDTQYF
TRBV5-1,NA,NA,TRBJ2-1,TGCGCCAGCAGCTTGGACACAACCTCCTACAATGAGCAGTTCTTC,CASSLDTTSYNEQFF
TRBV7-8,NA,many,TRBJ2-5,TGTGCCAGCGGCCAGGACCGACAGAACCAAGAGACCCAGTACTTC,CASGQDRQNQETQYF
TRBV28,NA,few,TRBJ2-2,TGTGCCAGCAGTCCCCGTCCAGGGTTAAGGATCACCGGGGAGCTGTTTTTT,CASSPRPGLRITGELFF
TRBV20-1,TRBD1,many,TRBJ2-4,TGCAGTGCTCCCACAGGGGGCTGGGGCATTCAGTACTTC,CSAPTGGWGIQYF
TRBV4-1,NA,few,TRBJ1-1,TGCGCCAGCAGCCAAACCCCAGGGATGAACACTGAAGCTTTCTTT,CASSQTPGMNTEAFF
TRBV5-1,TRBD2,NA,TRBJ2-2,TGCGCCAGCAGCCTAGCAGCGGGACACACCGGGGAGCTGTTTTTT,CASSLAAGHTGELFF
TRBV12-3/TRBV12-4,NA,few,TRBJ1-2,TGTGCCAGCAGTTTAAGCAGGGATGATGGCTACACCTTC,CASSLSRDDGYTF
TRBV20-1,TRBD2,NA,TRBJ2-5,TGCAGTGCTAGACCCCTAGCGGAAGAAGAGACCCAGTACTTC,CSARPLAEEETQYF
TRBV6-2/TRBV6-3,NA,NA,TRBJ2-5,TGTGCCAGCAGTCATGGGACATTTAAGCAAGAGACCCAGTACTTC,CASSHGTFKQETQYF
TRBV18,TRBD1,NA,TRBJ1-1,TGTGCCAGCTTGGGACAGACGAACACTGAAGCTTTCTTT,CASLGQTNTEAFF
TRBV2,TRBD2,few,TRBJ2-4,TGTGCCAGCAGCCAAACACTAGCGGGATTAGCCAAAAACATTCAGTACTTC,CASSQTLAGLAKNIQYF
TRBV5-1,NA,NA,TRBJ2-7,TGCGCCAGCAGCGGCGAAATGACGGTGGGAGAGCAGTACTTC,CASSGEMTVGEQYF
TRBV7-2,NA,many,TRBJ2-7,TGTGCCAGCAGTCCGCGGTCGGCGGTGGGGTCCTACGAGCAGTACTTC,CASSPRSAVGSYEQYF
TRBV7-2,NA,NA,TRBJ2-7,TGTGCCAGCAGCTTACCCCGCATGTCCTACGAGCAGTACTTC,CASSLPRMSYEQYF
TRBV7-6,NA,NA,TRBJ2-2,TGTGCCAGCAGCTTAGCGACTAGCACCGGGGAGCTGTTTTTT,CASSLATSTGELFF